The text below deals with one T cell receptor (beta chain). Germline V gene sequence: CDR1 SGHRS, CDR2 YFSETQ. The CDR3 sequence is 16 residues long. Trimming cost V 4 bases and J 3 bases, with 20 bases left between them. The data are from a study of patients and donors after allogeneic stem cell transplantation. TCRdb re-called the RT-PCR reads through MiXCR, storing one row per CDR3 protein. The table lists some 60,000 distinct CDR3 sequences, about an eighth of them singletons. The sequence came from a human donor who was either an allogeneic HSCT recipient or a stem cell or donor lymphocyte infusion donor (not recorded which). It is not recorded whose cells these are; they may come from a transplant donor. Sequenced material: blood, either unsorted or a sorted T cell fraction (not recorded which). V and J are TRBV5-1 and TRBJ2-7; D is perhaps TRBD2 (5 bases). CDR3 loop: CASSPDVDWRFYEQYF. The CDR3 DNA is TGCGCCAGCAGCCCCGACGTGGACTGGCGATTCTACGAGCAGTACTTC.